Listed below are T cell receptor beta chains from one sample, sequenced in a study of blood T cell repertoires in COVID-19. Assay: immunoSEQ multiplex PCR; the TCRdb copy retains only in-frame clones and omits some. This table has some 460,000 clones, roughly nine tenths appearing once. The sequenced sample was PBMCs or T cells enriched from blood (not recorded which). The source is a woman between 18 and 29 years old with acute COVID-19. The CDR3 runs from the conserved cysteine through the conserved F or W. A D gene is named only where the DNA matches it firmly. The listing skips clone size in some rows; elsewhere it reads once, few, many or a size class.

D	V	J	size	DNA	CDR3
.	TRBV25-1	TRBJ1-3	.	TGTGCCAGCAGTGAACCAGGAAACACCATATATTTT	CASSEPGNTIYF
.	TRBV2	TRBJ2-6	.	TGTGCCACCCTTGAGGGCTCTGGGGCCAACGTCCTGACTTTC	CATLEGSGANVLTF
.	TRBV19	TRBJ1-2	.	TGTGCCAGTAGTAGGGCCAGGGACTATGGCTACACCTTC	CASSRARDYGYTF
TRBD1	TRBV24-1	TRBJ1-1	many	TGTGCCACCAGTGATTGGACAGGTGAAGCTTTCTTT	CATSDWTGEAFF
.	TRBV5-1	TRBJ1-4	.	TGCGCCAGCAGCTTGGTTTCAGGGTTAAGAGAAAAACTGTTTTTT	CASSLVSGLREKLFF
TRBD1	TRBV5-5	TRBJ1-2	.	TGTGCCAGCAGCCGACAGGGGGCGAGTGGCTACACCTTC	CASSRQGASGYTF
TRBD2	TRBV5-4	TRBJ2-1	.	TGTGCCAGCAGCTTGGGTGGGACTAGAGTTGGCTATGAGCAGTTCTTC	CASSLGGTRVGYEQFF
.	TRBV5-4	TRBJ1-1	.	TGTGCCAGCAGCCCGGAAACGGACAGATCAGCTTTCTTT	CASSPETDRSAFF
.	TRBV7-3	TRBJ1-6	.	TGTGCCAGCAGCCTAATGTCAGGGGCAGGGGAGAATTCACCCCTCCACTTT	CASSLMSGAGENSPLHF
.	TRBV7-9	TRBJ1-4	.	TGTGCCAGCAGCTTATGGGAACAGGGTATTGAAAAACTGTTTTTT	CASSLWEQGIEKLFF
TRBD1	TRBV19	TRBJ1-2	once	TGTGCCAGTAGTCTCCTGCGGTGGACAGGGGTGGATGGCTACACCTTC	CASSLLRWTGVDGYTF
TRBD2	TRBV9	TRBJ2-2	.	TGTGCCAGCAGCCCCGGGACTAGCGGGAGAGGGGGCGGGGAGCTGTTTTTT	CASSPGTSGRGGGELFF
.	TRBV7-8	TRBJ1-1	.	TGTGCCAGCAGTAGTCTAAGGGGCCATCTGAACACTGAAGCTTTCTTT	CASSSLRGHLNTEAFF
TRBD2	TRBV6-5	TRBJ2-2	.	TGTGCCAGCAGTTACTCGACTAGCGAAAGATTCGGGGAGCTGTTTTTT	CASSYSTSERFGELFF
.	TRBV6-5	TRBJ2-2	.	TGTGCCAGCAGCCACGGAGGGACCGGGGAGCTGTTTTTT	CASSHGGTGELFF
.	TRBV5-1	TRBJ1-1	.	TGCGCCAGCAGTCCCGAGGGCCCTTTAGCTTTCTTT	CASSPEGPLAFF
.	TRBV5-4	TRBJ2-2	.	TGTGCCATCAGGGTCCGGGGGACCGGGGAGCTGTTTTTT	CAIRVRGTGELFF
.	TRBV5-4	TRBJ1-1	.	TGTGCCAGCAGCTTTTTGGACAGCTCAGCTTTCTTT	CASSFLDSSAFF
TRBD1	TRBV6-5	TRBJ2-7	.	TGTGCCAGCAAGGGACAGCCGGACTCCTACGAGCAGTACTTC	CASKGQPDSYEQYF
.	TRBV6-5	TRBJ1-6	.	TGTGCCAGCAGCAAAAAGGAGGGCAATTCACCCCTCCACTTT	CASSKKEGNSPLHF
.	TRBV5-4	TRBJ1-2	once	TGTGCCAGCAGGGCCCTCAGACAGGATATTAACTATGGCTACACCTTC	CASRALRQDINYGYTF
TRBD1	TRBV2	TRBJ1-5	once	TGTGCCAGTGGGACAGGGGTGGATCAGCCCCAGCATTTT	CASGTGVDQPQHF